This T cell receptor (beta chain) originates from a study of shared T cell receptors in the human thymus. Profiling relied on immunoSEQ multiplex PCR, and the TCRdb table lists in-frame clones only, not all of them. The profile shows approximately 660,000 clones, roughly 88% of them singletons. In addition, the sample was reused for a study of human thymus T cells. That paper states: Among the donors, all were healthy Finnish infants having corrective surgery for congenital heart defects. Corrective cardiac operations yielded the resected thymus tissue.

Sequenced: thymocytes. The TCR comes from a boy in the first two years of life with a congenital heart defect.

This CDR3 is CASSLSLAGDTQYF. The CDR3 DNA follows: TGTGCCAGCAGCTTGAGTCTAGCGGGAGATACGCAGTATTTT. The rearrangement links TRBV5-6 to TRBJ2-3; 8 bases agree with TRBD2. The CDR3 is 14 amino acids. Germline V gives CDR1 SGHDT, CDR2 YYEEEE. The ends lost 1 base at V and 5 bases at J; junction bases unmatched: 3.